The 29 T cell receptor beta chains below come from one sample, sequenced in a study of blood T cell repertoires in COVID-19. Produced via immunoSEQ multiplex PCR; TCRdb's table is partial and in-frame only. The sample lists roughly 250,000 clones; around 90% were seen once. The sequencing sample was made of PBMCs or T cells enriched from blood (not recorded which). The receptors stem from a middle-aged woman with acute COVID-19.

As DNA, the CDR3 is TGTGCCAGCAGCCAAGATTCTGGGGGCCGTGAAAAACTGTTTTTT. Its translation is CASSQDSGGREKLFF. This chain links TRBV14 with TRBJ1-4; D is possibly TRBD1 (6 bases). The CDR3 runs to 15 residues. V lost 0 bases and J lost 7, with 12 bases in between. Germline CDR1 is SGHDN and CDR2 is FVKESK. Full variable domain (remainder filled in from reference TRBV14 and TRBJ1-4): EAGVTQFPSHSVIEKGQTVTLRCDPISGHDNLYWYRRVMGKEIKFLLHFVKESKQDESGMPNNRFLAERTGGTYSTLKVQPAELEDSGVYFCASSQDSGGREKLFFGSGTQLSVL.

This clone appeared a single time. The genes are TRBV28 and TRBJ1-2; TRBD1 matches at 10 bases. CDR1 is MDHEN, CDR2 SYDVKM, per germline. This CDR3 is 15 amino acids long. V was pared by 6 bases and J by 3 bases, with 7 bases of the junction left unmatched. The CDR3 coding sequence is TGTGCCAGCAGCCGGACCGGGACAGGGGACTATGGCTACACCTTC. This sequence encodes CASSRTGTGDYGYTF.

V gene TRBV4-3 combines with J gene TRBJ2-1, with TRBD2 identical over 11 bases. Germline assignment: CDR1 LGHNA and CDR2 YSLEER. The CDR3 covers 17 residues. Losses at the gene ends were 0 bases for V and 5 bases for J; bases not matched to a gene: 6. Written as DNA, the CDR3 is TGCGCCAGCAGCCAAGATCGGACTAGCGGGCCCAACAATGAGCAGTTCTTC. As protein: CASSQDRTSGPNNEQFF.

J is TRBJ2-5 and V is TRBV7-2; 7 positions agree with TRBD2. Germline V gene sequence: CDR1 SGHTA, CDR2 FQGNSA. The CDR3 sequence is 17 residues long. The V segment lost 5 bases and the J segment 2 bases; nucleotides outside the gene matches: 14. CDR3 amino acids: CASSVGPSGTGQETQYF. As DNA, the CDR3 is TGTGCCAGCAGCGTCGGCCCTAGCGGAACAGGACAAGAGACCCAGTACTTC.

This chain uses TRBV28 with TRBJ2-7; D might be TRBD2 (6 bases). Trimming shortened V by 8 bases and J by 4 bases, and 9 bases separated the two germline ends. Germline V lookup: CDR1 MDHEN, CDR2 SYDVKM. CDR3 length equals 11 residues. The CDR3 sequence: CASGAGYEQYF. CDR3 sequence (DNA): TGTGCCAGCGGGGCGGGGTACGAGCAGTACTTC.

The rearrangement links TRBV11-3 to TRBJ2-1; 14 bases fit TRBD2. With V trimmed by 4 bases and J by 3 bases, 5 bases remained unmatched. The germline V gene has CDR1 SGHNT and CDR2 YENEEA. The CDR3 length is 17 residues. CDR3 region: CASSSGTSGRSYNEQFF. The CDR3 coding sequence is TGTGCCAGCAGCTCCGGGACTAGCGGGAGAAGCTACAATGAGCAGTTCTTC. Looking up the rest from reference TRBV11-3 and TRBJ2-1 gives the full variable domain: EAGVVQSPRYKIIEKKQPVAFWCNPISGHNTLYWYLQNLGQGPELLIRYENEEAVDDSQLPKDRFSAERLKGVDSTLKIQPAELGDSAVYLCASSSGTSGRSYNEQFFGPGTRLTVL.

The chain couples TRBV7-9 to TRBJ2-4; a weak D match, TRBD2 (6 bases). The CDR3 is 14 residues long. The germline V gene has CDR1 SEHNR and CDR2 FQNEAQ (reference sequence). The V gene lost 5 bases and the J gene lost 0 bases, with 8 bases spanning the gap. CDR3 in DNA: TGTGCCAGCAGCCAAGCGGGAGCCAAAAACATTCAGTACTTC. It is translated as CASSQAGAKNIQYF.

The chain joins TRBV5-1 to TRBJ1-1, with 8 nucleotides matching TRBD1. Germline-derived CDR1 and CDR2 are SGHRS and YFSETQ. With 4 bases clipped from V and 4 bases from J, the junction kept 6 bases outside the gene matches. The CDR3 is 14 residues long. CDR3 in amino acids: CASSPTTGVTEAFF. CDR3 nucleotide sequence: TGCGCCAGCAGCCCGACGACAGGGGTCACTGAAGCTTTCTTT.

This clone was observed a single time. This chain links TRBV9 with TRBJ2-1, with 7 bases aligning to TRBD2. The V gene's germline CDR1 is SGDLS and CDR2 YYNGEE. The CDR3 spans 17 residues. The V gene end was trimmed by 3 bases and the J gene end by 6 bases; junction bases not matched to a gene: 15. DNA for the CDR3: TGTGCCAGCAGCGCTGCAGTGGCGGGAGTATCGGTCAATGAGCAGTTCTTC. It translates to CASSAAVAGVSVNEQFF.

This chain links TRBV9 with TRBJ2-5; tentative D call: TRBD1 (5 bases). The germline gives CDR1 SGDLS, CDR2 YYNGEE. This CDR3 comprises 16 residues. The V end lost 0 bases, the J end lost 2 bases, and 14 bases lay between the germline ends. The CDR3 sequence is CASSVAQGKGQETQYF. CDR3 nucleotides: TGTGCCAGCAGCGTAGCTCAGGGAAAGGGGCAAGAGACCCAGTACTTC.

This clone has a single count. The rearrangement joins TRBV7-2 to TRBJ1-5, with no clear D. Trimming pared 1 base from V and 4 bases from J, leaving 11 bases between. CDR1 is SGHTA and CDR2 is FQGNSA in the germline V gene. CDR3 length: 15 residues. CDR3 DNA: TGTGCCAGCAGCTTAGAAGCGATTCCGAATCAGCCCCAGCATTTT. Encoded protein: CASSLEAIPNQPQHF. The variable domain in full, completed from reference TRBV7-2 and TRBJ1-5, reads GAGVSQSPSNKVTEKGKDVELRCDPISGHTALYWYRQSLGQGLEFLIYFQGNSAPDKSGLPSDRFSAERTGGSVSTLTIQRTQQEDSAVYLCASSLEAIPNQPQHFGDGTRLSIL.

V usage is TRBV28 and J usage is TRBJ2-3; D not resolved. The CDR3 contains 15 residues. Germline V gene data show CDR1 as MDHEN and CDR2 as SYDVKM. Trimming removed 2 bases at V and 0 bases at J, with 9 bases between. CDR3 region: CASSLARPSTDTQYF. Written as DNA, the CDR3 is TGTGCCAGCAGTTTAGCTAGACCGAGCACAGATACGCAGTATTTT.

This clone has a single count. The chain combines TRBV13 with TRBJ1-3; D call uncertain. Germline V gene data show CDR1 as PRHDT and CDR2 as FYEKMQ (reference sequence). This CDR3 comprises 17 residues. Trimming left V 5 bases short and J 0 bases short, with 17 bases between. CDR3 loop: CASSKLLTFSSGNTIYF. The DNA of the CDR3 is TGTGCCAGCAGCAAATTGCTTACCTTTAGCTCTGGAAACACCATATATTTT.

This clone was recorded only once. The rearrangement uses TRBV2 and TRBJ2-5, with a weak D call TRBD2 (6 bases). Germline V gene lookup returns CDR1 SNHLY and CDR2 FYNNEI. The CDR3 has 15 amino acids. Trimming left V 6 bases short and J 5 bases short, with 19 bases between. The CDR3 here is CASSLTSAEGETQYF. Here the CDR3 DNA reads TGTGCCAGCAGCCTCACCTCCGCGGAGGGGGAGACCCAGTACTTC.

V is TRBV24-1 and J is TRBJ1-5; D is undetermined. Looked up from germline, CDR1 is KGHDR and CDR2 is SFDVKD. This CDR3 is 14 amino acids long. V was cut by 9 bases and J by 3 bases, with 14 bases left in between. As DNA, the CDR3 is TGTGCCACCGAGGGCAGTGGCCACAATCAGCCCCAGCATTTT. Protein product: CATEGSGHNQPQHF.

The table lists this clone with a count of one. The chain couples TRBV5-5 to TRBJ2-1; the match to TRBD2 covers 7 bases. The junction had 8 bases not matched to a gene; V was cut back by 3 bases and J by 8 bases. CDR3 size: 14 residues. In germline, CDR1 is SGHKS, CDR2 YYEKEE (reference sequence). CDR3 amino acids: CASSSLKSGDEQFF. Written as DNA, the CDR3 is TGTGCCAGCAGCTCTCTCAAAAGCGGGGATGAGCAGTTCTTC.

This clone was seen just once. The CDR3 DNA sequence: TGTGCCACCAGACCCGGCGGGACAGGGAGGACTGAAGCTTTCTTT. Its translation is CATRPGGTGRTEAFF. The genes are TRBV15 and TRBJ1-1, with TRBD1 matching 9 bases. The CDR3 has 15 residues. Germline CDR1 reads LNHNV; CDR2 reads YYDKDF (reference sequence). V lost 6 bases to trimming and J lost 5 bases; unmatched junction nucleotides: 10.

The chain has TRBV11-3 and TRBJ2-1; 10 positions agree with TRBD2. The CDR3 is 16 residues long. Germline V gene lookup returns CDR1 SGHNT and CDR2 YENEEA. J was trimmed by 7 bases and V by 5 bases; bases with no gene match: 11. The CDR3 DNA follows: TGTGCCAGCAGCACAATAGCGGGAGGCCCGGGGAATGAGCAGTTCTTC. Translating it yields CASSTIAGGPGNEQFF. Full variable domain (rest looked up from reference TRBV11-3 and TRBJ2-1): EAGVVQSPRYKIIEKKQPVAFWCNPISGHNTLYWYLQNLGQGPELLIRYENEEAVDDSQLPKDRFSAERLKGVDSTLKIQPAELGDSAVYLCASSTIAGGPGNEQFFGPGTRLTVL.

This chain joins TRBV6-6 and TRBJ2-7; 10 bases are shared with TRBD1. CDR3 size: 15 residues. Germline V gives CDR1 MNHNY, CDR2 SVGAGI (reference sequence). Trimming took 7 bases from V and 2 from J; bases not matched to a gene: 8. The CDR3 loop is CASNSADRGTYEQYF. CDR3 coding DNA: TGTGCCAGCAACTCCGCGGACAGGGGGACCTACGAGCAGTACTTC.

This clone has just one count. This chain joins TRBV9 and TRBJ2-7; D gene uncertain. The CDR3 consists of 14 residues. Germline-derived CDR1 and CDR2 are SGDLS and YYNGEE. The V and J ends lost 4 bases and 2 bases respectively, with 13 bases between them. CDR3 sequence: CASSSPGFPYEQYF. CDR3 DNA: TGTGCCAGCAGCTCCCCCGGGTTCCCCTACGAGCAGTACTTC.

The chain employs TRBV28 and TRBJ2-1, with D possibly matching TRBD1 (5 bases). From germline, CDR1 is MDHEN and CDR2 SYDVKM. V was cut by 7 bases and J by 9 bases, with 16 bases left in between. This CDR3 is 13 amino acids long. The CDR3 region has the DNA TGTGCCAGCAACCCGACCAGGGTTAGTGAGCAGTTCTTC. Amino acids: CASNPTRVSEQFF.

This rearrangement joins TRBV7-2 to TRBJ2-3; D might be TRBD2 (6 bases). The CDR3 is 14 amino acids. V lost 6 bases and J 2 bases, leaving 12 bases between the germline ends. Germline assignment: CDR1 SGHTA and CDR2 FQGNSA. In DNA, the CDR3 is TGTGCCAGCAGTCGGGGAGGCCCCACAGATACGCAGTATTTT. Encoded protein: CASSRGGPTDTQYF.

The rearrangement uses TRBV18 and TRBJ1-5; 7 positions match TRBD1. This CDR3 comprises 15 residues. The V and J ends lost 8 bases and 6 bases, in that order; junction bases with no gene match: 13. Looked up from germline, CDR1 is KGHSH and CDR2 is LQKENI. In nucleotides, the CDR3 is TGTGCCAGCGCGCCTACAGGGGCCCTGGGTCAGCCCCAGCATTTT. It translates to CASAPTGALGQPQHF.

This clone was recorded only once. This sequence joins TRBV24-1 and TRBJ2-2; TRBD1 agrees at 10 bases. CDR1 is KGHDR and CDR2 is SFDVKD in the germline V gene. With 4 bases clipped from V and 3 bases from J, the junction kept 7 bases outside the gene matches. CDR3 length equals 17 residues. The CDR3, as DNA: TGTGCCACCAGTGAGACCCCCGGGACAGGGGACACCGGGGAGCTGTTTTTT. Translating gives CATSETPGTGDTGELFF.

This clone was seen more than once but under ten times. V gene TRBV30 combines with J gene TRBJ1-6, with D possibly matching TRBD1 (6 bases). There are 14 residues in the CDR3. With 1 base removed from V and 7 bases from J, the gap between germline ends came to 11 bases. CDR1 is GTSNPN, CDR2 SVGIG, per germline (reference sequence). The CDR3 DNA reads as TGTGCCTGGAGTGCTTACAGGGAAAATTCACCCCTCCACTTT. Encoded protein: CAWSAYRENSPLHF.

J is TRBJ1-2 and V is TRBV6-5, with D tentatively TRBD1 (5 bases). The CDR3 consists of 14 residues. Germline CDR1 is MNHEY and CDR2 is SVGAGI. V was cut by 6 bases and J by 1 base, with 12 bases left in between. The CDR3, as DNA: TGTGCCAGCAGCTACGGACAAGTTAACTATGGCTACACCTTC. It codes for CASSYGQVNYGYTF.

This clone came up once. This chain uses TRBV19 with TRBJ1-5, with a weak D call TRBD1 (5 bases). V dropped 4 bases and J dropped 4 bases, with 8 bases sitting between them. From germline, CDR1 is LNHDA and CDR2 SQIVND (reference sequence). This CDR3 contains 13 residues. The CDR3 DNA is TGTGCCAGTAGTAAGGACATTAATCAGCCCCAGCATTTT. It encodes CASSKDINQPQHF.

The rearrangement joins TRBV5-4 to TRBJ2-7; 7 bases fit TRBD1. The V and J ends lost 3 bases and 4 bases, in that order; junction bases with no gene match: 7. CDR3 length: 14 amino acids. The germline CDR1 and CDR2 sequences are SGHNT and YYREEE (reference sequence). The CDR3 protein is CASSYDRAGYEQYF. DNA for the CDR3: TGTGCCAGCAGCTACGACAGGGCGGGTTACGAGCAGTACTTC.

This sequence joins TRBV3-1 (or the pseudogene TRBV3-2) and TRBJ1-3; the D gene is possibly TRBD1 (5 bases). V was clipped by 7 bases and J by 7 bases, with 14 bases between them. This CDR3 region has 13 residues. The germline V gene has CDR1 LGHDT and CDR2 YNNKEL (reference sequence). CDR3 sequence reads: CASTSWGGNTIYF. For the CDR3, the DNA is TGTGCCAGCACCTCGTGGGGGGGGAACACCATATATTTT.